Listed here are 23 T cell receptor beta chains from one sample, sequenced in a study of T cells expressing NK-cell markers. TCRdb re-called the 5' RACE reads and shows each CDR3 protein once, DNA omitted. The sample includes roughly 300,000 distinct CDR3 sequences. The sample comprised blood T cells: a sorted CD56 or NKG2C T cell subset, CD4+ or CD8+ T cells, or bulk PBMC T cells (not recorded which). These receptors came from a woman aged 18 to 69 in good health.

This sequence joins TRBV12-3 or TRBV12-4 and TRBJ2-6. The CDR3 runs to 15 residues. Here the CDR3 reads CASSSTERRANVLTF.

The chain is built from TRBV5-1 and TRBJ2-5; there is no DNA to check the TCRdb D call of TRBD2. CDR3 length equals 16 residues. In germline, CDR1 is SGHRS, CDR2 YFSETQ. This chain's CDR3 is CASSLGPRTSVETQYF.

The chain joins TRBV7-3 to TRBJ1-1; as DNA is missing, the TRBD1 call by TCRdb cannot be tested. The CDR3 loop spans 13 amino acids. Per the germline V gene, CDR1 is SGHTA and CDR2 is FQGTGA. The CDR3 sequence is CASSPGQTLEAFF.

V usage is TRBV7-9 and J usage is TRBJ1-1; lacking DNA, the TRBD1 call made by TCRdb goes unchecked. Germline values: CDR1 SEHNR, CDR2 FQNEAQ (reference sequence). CDR3 length: 15 amino acids. CDR3 in amino acids: CASSSTQGAGTEAFF.

The rearrangement uses TRBV12-3 or TRBV12-4 and TRBJ1-2. This CDR3 comprises 12 residues. CDR3 in amino acids: CASSSRHYGYTF.

V gene TRBV24-1 combines with J gene TRBJ1-4. CDR1 and CDR2 (germline): KGHDR, SFDVKD. CDR3 length: 12 amino acids. The CDR3 spells CATSDEAEKLFF.

The V gene is TRBV11-2, the J gene TRBJ2-3; TCRdb's D call of TRBD2 is untestable without DNA. Germline assignment: CDR1 SGHAT and CDR2 FQNNGV. This CDR3 contains 15 residues. The CDR3 reads CASSLEGGFTDTQYF.

The chain uses TRBV3-1 and TRBJ2-4; TCRdb proposes TRBD1, but this gene call is untestable without DNA. This CDR3 spans 13 amino acids. Germline values: CDR1 LGHDT, CDR2 YNNKEL (reference sequence). CDR3 loop: CASGGGTGNIQYF.

The V and J genes are TRBV10-3 and TRBJ2-1; checking the TCRdb D call of TRBD2 is not possible without DNA. Germline loops: CDR1 ENHRY, CDR2 SYGVKD. The CDR3 extends over 14 amino acids. Here the CDR3 reads CAIGYGGGLNEQFF.

J is TRBJ1-3 and V is TRBV5-1; with no DNA, the TCRdb D assignment of TRBD1 cannot be verified. This CDR3 is built from 14 residues. The germline gives CDR1 SGHRS, CDR2 YFSETQ. Here the CDR3 reads CASSRGGAGNTIYF.

The rearrangement links TRBV5-1 to TRBJ2-5. Germline V CDR1 and CDR2: SGHRS, YFSETQ. The CDR3 covers 15 residues. Here the CDR3 reads CASRLEVRPQETQYF.

The chain employs TRBV29-1 and TRBJ1-1; checking the TCRdb D call of TRBD1 is not possible without DNA. The CDR3 contains 13 residues. The germline gives CDR1 SQVTM, CDR2 ANQGSEA. CDR3 region: CSVNRGQNTEAFF.

J is TRBJ1-4 and V is TRBV2. Germline CDR1 SNHLY, CDR2 FYNNEI. The length of the CDR3 is 13 residues. The CDR3 sequence is CASEITRGEKLFF.

This chain links TRBV6-2 or TRBV6-3 with TRBJ2-5; without DNA, the TCRdb call of TRBD2 cannot be checked. The CDR3 contains 11 residues. Per germline, CDR1 MNHEY and CDR2 SVGEGT. The CDR3 region is CASRGEETQYF.

The chain's CDR3 is CASSLGESRENEKLFF. J is TRBJ1-4 and V is TRBV7-9. Per the germline V gene, CDR1 is SEHNR and CDR2 is FQNEAQ (reference sequence). There are 16 residues in the CDR3.

The chain links TRBV29-1 to TRBJ2-5; TCRdb proposes TRBD1, but this gene call is untestable without DNA. This CDR3 comprises 13 residues. Germline lookup yields CDR1 SQVTM and CDR2 ANQGSEA. The CDR3 is CSSRGASVETQYF.

This sequence joins TRBV4-3 and TRBJ2-4; absent DNA, TCRdb's TRBD2 call cannot be checked. Germline CDR1 and CDR2: LGHNA and YSLEER. This CDR3 is built from 16 residues. The CDR3 loop is CASSQASGSTKNIQYF.

The V call is TRBV5-1, the J call TRBJ1-4; TCRdb reports TRBD1, a call that lacks DNA to check it against. This CDR3 has 15 residues. Germline CDR1 reads SGHRS; CDR2 reads YFSETQ. The CDR3 protein is CASSPRDTLFEKLFF.

The genes are TRBV11-2 and TRBJ1-1; TCRdb selects TRBD1, and the lack of DNA leaves this call unchecked. Per germline, CDR1 SGHAT and CDR2 FQNNGV. The CDR3 runs 16 residues. The CDR3 loop is CASSLGMGRRNTEAFF.

V gene TRBV27 combines with J gene TRBJ2-3; TCRdb's assignment of TRBD2 cannot be checked, as there is no DNA. Germline CDR1 and CDR2: MNHEY and SMNVEV (reference sequence). CDR3 length equals 18 residues. CDR3 protein: CASKGRGSGRDFTDTQYF.

The chain joins TRBV10-3 to TRBJ1-1. Germline CDR1 and CDR2: ENHRY and SYGVKD. CDR3 length: 14 amino acids. The CDR3 protein is CAIPPGLINTEAFF.

The chain carries TRBV5-1 and TRBJ1-1; TCRdb gives TRBD1 as the D gene, but with no DNA this cannot be confirmed. This CDR3 comprises 13 residues. The germline V gene encodes CDR1 SGHRS and CDR2 YFSETQ. CDR3 region: CASSKGQADEAFF.

V is TRBV9 and J is TRBJ1-5. This CDR3 has 15 amino acids. Per the germline V gene, CDR1 is SGDLS and CDR2 is YYNGEE. CDR3 sequence reads: CASSVGDIGNQPQHF.